The following is a T cell receptor beta chain sequence with its context. Its matching antigen is unknown. If patients had autoimmune disease history or systemic immunosuppression, they were excluded. This specimen belongs to a study of OX40 agonist ivuxolimab in advanced cancers. Study-wide results and limits: Circulating CD4+ and CD8+ T cells showed clonal expansion by week 6 at 0.1 to 3.0 mg/kg.

Libraries were prepared by immunoSEQ multiplex PCR; TCRdb keeps only in-frame clonotypes and omits some of them. The data hold under 45,000 clones, with more than 80% observed a single time. Material: CD4+ or CD8+ T cells sorted from blood, obtained in a trial of the OX40 agonist ivuxolimab. This sequence was found in an adult with an advanced solid tumor such as melanoma, head and neck, liver or kidney cancer.

In nucleotides, the CDR3 is TGTGCCAGCAGTGGGGTTTTGGGACCCAAAAATGAAAAACTGTTTTTT. It encodes CASSGVLGPKNEKLFF. The V gene is TRBV6-1, the J gene TRBJ1-4, with D possibly TRBD1 on 5 matching bases. The length of the CDR3 is 16 residues. V was shortened by 4 bases and J by 5 bases, with 17 bases between the two germline ends. Germline CDR1 is MNHNS and CDR2 is SASEGT.